A single sample is the source of the 26 T cell receptor beta chains below, sequenced in a study of blood T cells in healthy people across ages. A second PCR of roughly 6 to 12 cycles used a sample-barcoded 5' primer and a J-beta primer mix. One entry per CDR3 protein, called by TCRdb with MiXCR from the 5' RACE reads. Here the sample spans hundreds of thousands of distinct CDR3 sequences, about 43% being singletons. Sequencing was performed on blood. The receptors here all came from an elderly man in good health.

This clonotype was observed many times. The chain couples TRBV29-1 to TRBJ2-3, with D unclear. The CDR3 totals 14 residues. Germline V gene data show CDR1 as SQVTM and CDR2 as ANQGSEA. V lost 4 bases and J 3 bases, leaving 14 bases between the germline ends. CDR3 bases: TGCAGCGTTGTTGGCAGGACGAGGACAGATACGCAGTATTTT. It translates to CSVVGRTRTDTQYF.

This chain joins TRBV5-1 and TRBJ1-6, with TRBD1 matching 8 bases. The CDR3 sequence is 15 residues long. With 5 bases clipped from V and 9 bases from J, the junction kept 10 bases outside the gene matches. Germline V lookup: CDR1 SGHRS, CDR2 YFSETQ. CDR3 sequence (DNA): TGCGCCAGCAGGACAGGGGAAAGTTTTGTTTCACCCCTCCACTTT. Residues: CASRTGESFVSPLHF.

The gene calls are TRBV5-1 and TRBJ2-2; D possibly corresponds to TRBD1 (5 bases). The CDR3 consists of 15 residues. Trimming stripped 5 bases from V and 6 bases from J, with 17 bases between. From germline, CDR1 is SGHRS and CDR2 YFSETQ. The CDR3 loop is CASSNDSPGSGELFF. The CDR3 nucleotides read TGCGCCAGCAGTAATGACAGCCCCGGGTCCGGGGAGCTGTTTTTT.

This clonotype was detected ten times or more. The chain combines TRBV7-9 with TRBJ2-5; 7 bases line up with TRBD1. The junction had 12 bases not matched to a gene; V was cut back by 5 bases and J by 0 bases. This CDR3 is 17 amino acids long. CDR1 and CDR2 (germline): SEHNR, FQNEAQ (reference sequence). The CDR3 region has the DNA TGTGCCAGCAGCATGGGACAGCGCGTTCAGTACCAAGAGACCCAGTACTTC. Translating gives CASSMGQRVQYQETQYF.

The chain recombines TRBV9 with TRBJ2-7; 10 bases are shared with TRBD1. This CDR3 region has 15 residues. V gave up 3 bases and J gave up 5 bases; unmatched junction bases: 8. Germline lookup yields CDR1 SGDLS and CDR2 YYNGEE. CDR3 sequence (DNA): TGTGCCAGCAGCGCCAAGACAGGGGGCTTGAACGAGCAGTACTTC. It encodes CASSAKTGGLNEQYF.

A word on this clonotype: Germline is not matched at one junction end, which may reflect a read error. V usage is TRBV13 and J usage is TRBJ2-7; 9 bases line up with TRBD2. The CDR3 has 16 amino acids. Germline-derived CDR1 and CDR2 are PRHDT and FYEKMQ (reference sequence). The CDR3 sequence: CASSSKGGGGSDEQYF. CDR3 nucleotides: TGTGCCAGCAGCTCCAAAGGCGGGGGGGGCTCCGACGAGCAGTACTTC.

A few counts support this clonotype. The V call is TRBV4-3, the J call TRBJ2-7; TRBD2 aligns across 10 bases. The CDR3 runs to 18 residues. Trimming removed 1 base from V and 2 bases from J; junction bases left unmatched: 11. CDR1 LGHNA and CDR2 YSLEER come from the germline V gene. CDR3 in DNA: TGCGCCAGCAGCCAAGGTTCGGCTAGCGGGAGCTCCCCCTACGAGCAGTACTTC. Residues: CASSQGSASGSSPYEQYF.

This clonotype was counted between two and nine times. The chain recombines TRBV7-9 with TRBJ2-1; 9 bases fit TRBD2. The ends lost 5 bases at V and 7 bases at J; junction bases unmatched: 6. The CDR3 covers 14 residues. Germline lookup yields CDR1 SEHNR and CDR2 FQNEAQ (reference sequence). The CDR3 region is CASSPRGLANEQFF. The CDR3 nucleotides are TGTGCCAGCAGCCCGAGAGGACTAGCGAATGAGCAGTTCTTC. Full variable domain (remainder filled in from reference TRBV7-9 and TRBJ2-1): DTGVSQNPRHKITKRGQNVTFRCDPISEHNRLYWYRQTLGQGPEFLTYFQNEAQLEKSRLLSDRFSAERPKGSFSTLEIQRTEQGDSAMYLCASSPRGLANEQFFGPGTRLTVL.

The chain recombines TRBV3-1 with TRBJ2-5, with TRBD2 as a possible D gene (6 bases). CDR3 length: 14 residues. V lost 3 bases and J lost 11, with 19 bases in between. The germline CDR1 and CDR2 sequences are LGHDT and YNNKEL (reference sequence). The CDR3 region has the DNA TGTGCCAGCAGCCAGGAGGGCAGGATGGATGAGCAGTACTTC. Its protein product is CASSQEGRMDEQYF.

V gene TRBV5-1 combines with J gene TRBJ1-2; the D is unclear. Germline-derived CDR1 and CDR2 are SGHRS and YFSETQ. There are 12 residues in the CDR3. V dropped 4 bases and J dropped 5 bases, with 9 bases sitting between them. The CDR3 DNA is TGCGCCAGCAGCCCCGACACATATGGCTACACCTTC. Translated, it gives CASSPDTYGYTF.

This clonotype was picked up one time. One end of the junction is discordant with germline, which a read error may explain. J is TRBJ1-1 and V is TRBV7-2; TRBD1 is a possible D gene (5 bases). Germline loops: CDR1 SGHTA, CDR2 FQGNSA. This CDR3 contains 16 residues. This CDR3 is CARSLAGGGVNTEAFF. The CDR3 bases are TGTGCCCGCAGCTTAGCGGGGGGTGGTGTGAACACTGAAGCTTTCTTT.

V gene TRBV5-1 combines with J gene TRBJ2-1; D might be TRBD2 (6 bases). The CDR3 has 13 amino acids. V lost 7 bases and J 8 bases, leaving 16 bases between the germline ends. CDR1 is SGHRS and CDR2 is YFSETQ in the germline V gene. CDR3 sequence (DNA): TGCGCCAGCCGAGTGCGGGATGTCGATGAGCAGTTCTTC. Translated: CASRVRDVDEQFF.

Notes on this clonotype: The junction differs from germline at one of its ends, possibly a read error. V is TRBV5-1 and J is TRBJ2-1; TRBD2 agrees at 11 bases. Germline CDR1 and CDR2: SGHRS and YFSETQ. This CDR3 region has 15 residues. Here the CDR3 DNA reads TGCGCCGGCAGCTTGGGACTAGCGGAAAACAATGAGCAGTTCTTC. Amino acid sequence: CAGSLGLAENNEQFF.

This clonotype was counted between two and nine times. The CDR3: CSASSAVGQALEQYF. In DNA form, the CDR3 reads TGCAGTGCTAGTTCCGCGGTAGGACAGGCTCTGGAGCAGTACTTC. This rearrangement joins TRBV20-1 to TRBJ2-7; 7 bases fit TRBD1. The CDR3 runs to 15 residues. The V segment lost 3 bases and the J segment 7 bases; nucleotides outside the gene matches: 15. CDR1 is DFQATT and CDR2 is SNEGSKA in the germline V gene (reference sequence).

This clonotype was observed once. The rearrangement joins TRBV5-1 to TRBJ2-2, with 9 bases identical to TRBD2. This CDR3 spans 15 amino acids. Germline loops: CDR1 SGHRS, CDR2 YFSETQ. V shed 4 bases and J 1 base; nucleotides not matched to a gene: 2. This chain's CDR3 is CASSVSGRNTGELFF. Written as DNA, the CDR3 is TGCGCCAGCAGCGTTAGCGGGAGGAACACCGGGGAGCTGTTTTTT.

This clonotype was picked up a small number of times. This chain connects TRBV4-2 to TRBJ1-2; possible D gene TRBD1, 6 bases. V lost 6 bases, J lost 6 bases, and 8 bases lay in between. Looked up from germline, CDR1 is LGHNA and CDR2 is YNFKEQ. This CDR3 is built from 11 residues. DNA of the CDR3: TGTGCCAGCAGTTCAGGGGATGGCTACACCTTC. Protein product: CASSSGDGYTF.

This clonotype came up a few times. The genes are TRBV20-1 and TRBJ2-5; 9 bases map to TRBD2. J lost 11 bases, V lost 0 bases, and 13 bases had no gene match. The CDR3 is 15 residues long. The germline gives CDR1 DFQATT, CDR2 SNEGSKA (reference sequence). The CDR3 is CSARDGSGGWDEQYF. CDR3 coding DNA: TGCAGTGCTAGAGATGGGAGCGGGGGGTGGGATGAGCAGTACTTC.

The chain has TRBV11-2 and TRBJ2-7, with unresolved D. Trimming cost V 0 bases and J 0 bases, with 6 bases left between them. Looked up from germline, CDR1 is SGHAT and CDR2 is FQNNGV. This CDR3 region has 14 residues. CDR3 bases: TGTGCCAGCAGCTTAGACCCTCGCTCCTACGAGCAGTACTTC. It translates to CASSLDPRSYEQYF.

The chain joins TRBV2 to TRBJ2-7; 8 nucleotides align to TRBD2. CDR3 length: 14 amino acids. V dropped 5 bases and J dropped 3; count of bases not matched to a gene: 6. The germline V gene encodes CDR1 SNHLY and CDR2 FYNNEI. The CDR3 spells CASSIAGPNYEQYF. The DNA for the CDR3 is TGTGCCAGCAGTATAGCGGGGCCGAACTACGAGCAGTACTTC.

The chain carries TRBV13 and TRBJ1-2; D is undetermined. Germline V gene sequence: CDR1 PRHDT, CDR2 FYEKMQ (reference sequence). The ends were cut back, 7 bases at V and 8 bases at J, with 20 bases in the middle. The CDR3 contains 14 residues. Written as DNA, the CDR3 is TGTGCCAGCACTCCGACGTCGGGGAGTTACGGCTACACCTTC. Its protein product is CASTPTSGSYGYTF.

This clonotype was recorded at least ten times. The CDR3 nucleotides are TGTGCCAGCAGCCCAATTTCTAGCGCGTCGCACGAGCAGTACTTC. This translates into CASSPISSASHEQYF. This sequence joins TRBV7-3 and TRBJ2-7; D perhaps matches TRBD2 (6 bases). This CDR3 spans 15 amino acids. From germline, CDR1 is SGHTA and CDR2 FQGTGA. The V end lost 5 bases, the J end lost 5 bases, and 19 bases lay between the germline ends.

In this sample, this clonotype turned up a few times. V is TRBV28 and J is TRBJ2-1, with a tentative D call TRBD1 (5 bases). V lost 6 bases to trimming and J lost 3 bases, with 15 bases between them. The germline V gene has CDR1 MDHEN and CDR2 SYDVKM. The CDR3 extends over 15 amino acids. Here the CDR3 reads CASRTDRAIYNEQFF. The CDR3 DNA is TGTGCCAGCAGAACAGACAGAGCAATCTACAATGAGCAGTTCTTC.

This clonotype was recorded at least ten times. The J gene is TRBJ1-2, the V gene TRBV5-1; 7 nucleotides match TRBD1. Germline CDR1 is SGHRS and CDR2 is YFSETQ. There are 14 residues in the CDR3. Germline trimming cut 1 base from V and 2 bases from J; bases unmatched to any gene: 2. The CDR3 bases are TGCGCCAGCAGCTTGCCACAGGGGAACTATGGCTACACCTTC. This gives the protein CASSLPQGNYGYTF.

This clonotype showed up just a few times. The V call is TRBV4-1, the J call TRBJ2-1; 13 bases match TRBD2. V dropped 3 bases and J dropped 6; count of bases not matched to a gene: 11. There are 18 residues in the CDR3. Per the germline V gene, CDR1 is MGHRA and CDR2 is YSYEKL. The CDR3 DNA sequence: TGCGCCAGCAGCCAGAGATCCCAACTAGCGGGGGGGTTCAATGAGCAGTTCTTC. The encoded protein is CASSQRSQLAGGFNEQFF.

This clonotype was observed a few times. The CDR3: CASSLAGTGQEKLFF. CDR3 DNA sequence: TGTGCCAGCAGCTTAGCGGGGACAGGGCAGGAAAAACTGTTTTTT. V usage is TRBV7-2 and J usage is TRBJ1-4; TRBD1 agrees at 9 bases. In germline, CDR1 is SGHTA, CDR2 FQGNSA. The J segment lost 8 bases and the V segment lost 0 bases, leaving 4 bases of the junction unmatched. CDR3 length equals 15 residues.

V usage is TRBV4-3 and J usage is TRBJ2-7; 7 nucleotides line up with TRBD2. This CDR3 has 15 residues. From germline, CDR1 is LGHNA and CDR2 YSLEER. The V gene end was trimmed by 0 bases and the J gene end by 6 bases; junction bases not matched to a gene: 8. The CDR3 reads CASSQEGGEGAEQYF. CDR3 in DNA: TGCGCCAGCAGCCAAGAGGGGGGGGAGGGAGCCGAGCAGTACTTC.